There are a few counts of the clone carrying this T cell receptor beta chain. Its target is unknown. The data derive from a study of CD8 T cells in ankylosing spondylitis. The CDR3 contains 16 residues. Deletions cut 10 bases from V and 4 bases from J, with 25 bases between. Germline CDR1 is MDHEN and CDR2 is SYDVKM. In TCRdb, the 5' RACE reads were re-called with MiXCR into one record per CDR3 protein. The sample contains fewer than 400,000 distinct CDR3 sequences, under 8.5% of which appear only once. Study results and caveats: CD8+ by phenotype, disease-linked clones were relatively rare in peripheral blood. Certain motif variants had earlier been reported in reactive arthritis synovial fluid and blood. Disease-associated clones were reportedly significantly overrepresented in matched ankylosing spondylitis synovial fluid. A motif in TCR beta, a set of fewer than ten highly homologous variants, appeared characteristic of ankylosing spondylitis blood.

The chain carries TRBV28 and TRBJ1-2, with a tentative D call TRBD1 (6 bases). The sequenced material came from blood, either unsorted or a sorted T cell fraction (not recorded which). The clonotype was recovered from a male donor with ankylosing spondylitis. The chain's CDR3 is CAIPSGRGRTSYGYTF. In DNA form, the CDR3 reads TGTGCCATCCCGAGCGGCAGGGGTCGGACCTCCTATGGCTACACCTTC.